The following is a T cell receptor (beta chain) sequence with its context. Participating donors were healthy, HIV-negative adults free of recent acute infections or vaccinations. This record comes from a study of shared clonotypes between healthy human individuals. The CDR3 is 12 residues long. Germline V gene sequence: CDR1 SGHRS, CDR2 YFSETQ. The V end lost 4 bases, the J end lost 5 bases, and 9 bases lay between the germline ends. Assay execution took place at the deep level. Assay: immunoSEQ multiplex PCR; the TCRdb copy retains only in-frame clones and omits some. The sample consists of some 1.5 million clones, approximately 96% of them appearing once.

The TCR comes from a young man in good health. This sequence joins TRBV5-1 and TRBJ2-5; D unresolved. The sequenced material came from naive CD4+ T cells sorted from blood. The subset is: CD45RA+ positively selected. This CDR3 reads CASSLHEETQYF. The CDR3 DNA is TGCGCCAGCAGCCTTCATGAGGAGACCCAGTACTTC.